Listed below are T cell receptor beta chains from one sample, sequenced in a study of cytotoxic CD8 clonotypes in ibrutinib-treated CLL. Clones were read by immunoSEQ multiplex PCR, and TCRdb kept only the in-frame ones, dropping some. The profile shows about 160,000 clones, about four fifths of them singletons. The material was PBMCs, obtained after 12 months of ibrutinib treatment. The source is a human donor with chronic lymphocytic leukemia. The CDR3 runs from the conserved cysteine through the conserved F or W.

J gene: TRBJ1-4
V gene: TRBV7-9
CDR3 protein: CASSPQTPGGTEKLFF

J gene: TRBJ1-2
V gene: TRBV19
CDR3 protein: CASSRRGQGRNYGYTF

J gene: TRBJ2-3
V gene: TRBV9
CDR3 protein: CASSVSSGRAVDTQYF

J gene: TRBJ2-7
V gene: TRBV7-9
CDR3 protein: CASSNPRSSYEQYF

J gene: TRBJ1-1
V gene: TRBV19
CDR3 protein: CASSIGGTGEAFF

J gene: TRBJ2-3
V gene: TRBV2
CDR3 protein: CAIHPEADTQYF

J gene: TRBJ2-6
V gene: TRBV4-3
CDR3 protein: CASSQETGANVLTF

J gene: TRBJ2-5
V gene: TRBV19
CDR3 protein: CASSTRTSGGGKTQYF

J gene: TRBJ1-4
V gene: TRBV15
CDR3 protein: CATSRRAGRTNEKLFF

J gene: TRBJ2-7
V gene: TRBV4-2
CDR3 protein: CASSHIAGGPRLRSYEQYF

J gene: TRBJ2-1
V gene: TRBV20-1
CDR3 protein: CSAASSSSRFF

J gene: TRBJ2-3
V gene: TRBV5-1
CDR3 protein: CASSELPGTASTDTQYF

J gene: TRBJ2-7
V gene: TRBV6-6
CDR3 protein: CASSRQGADYEQYF

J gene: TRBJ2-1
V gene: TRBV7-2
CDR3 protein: CASRGGGRSSEQFF

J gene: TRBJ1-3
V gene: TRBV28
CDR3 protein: CASSLSDGSGNTIYF

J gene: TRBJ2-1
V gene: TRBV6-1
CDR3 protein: CASSERPEGSSYNEQFF

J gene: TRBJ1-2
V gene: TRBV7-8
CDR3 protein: CASSLNPGQGAGYGYTF

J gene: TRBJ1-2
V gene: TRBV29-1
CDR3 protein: CSVYSQGASELFSYGYTF

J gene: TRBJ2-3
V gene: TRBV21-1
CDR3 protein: CASSGYRERMDTQYF

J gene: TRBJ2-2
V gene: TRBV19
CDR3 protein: CAGRKRGGGGELFF

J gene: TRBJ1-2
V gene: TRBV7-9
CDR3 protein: CASSFDRGPGYTF

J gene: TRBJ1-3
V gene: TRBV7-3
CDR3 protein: CASNLSAGPSSGNTIYF

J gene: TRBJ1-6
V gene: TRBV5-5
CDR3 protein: CASSLAAVGVSPLHF

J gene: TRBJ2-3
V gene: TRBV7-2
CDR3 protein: CASSPITSNTQYF

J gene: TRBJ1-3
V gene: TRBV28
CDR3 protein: CASSLLGGSGNTIYF

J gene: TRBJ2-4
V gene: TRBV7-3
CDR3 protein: CASSPGQGAWDIQYF

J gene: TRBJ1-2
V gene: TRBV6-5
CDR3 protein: CASSYGRGHSYGYTF

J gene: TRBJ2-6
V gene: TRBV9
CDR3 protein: CASSVESWQSSGANVLTF

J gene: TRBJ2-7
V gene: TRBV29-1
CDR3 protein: CSVEGQGVGEQYF

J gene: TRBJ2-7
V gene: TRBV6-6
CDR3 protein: CATGTGLTYEQYF

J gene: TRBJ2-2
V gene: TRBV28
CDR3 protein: CASSSGTGRTGELFF

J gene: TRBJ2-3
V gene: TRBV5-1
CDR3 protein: CASSLKAVTSTDTQYF

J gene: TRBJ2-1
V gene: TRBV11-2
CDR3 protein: CASSENRGGSYNEQFF

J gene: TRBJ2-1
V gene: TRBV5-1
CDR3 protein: CASSLSTDRGQFF

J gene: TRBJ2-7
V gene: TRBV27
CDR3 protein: CASSLNSPSSYEQYF

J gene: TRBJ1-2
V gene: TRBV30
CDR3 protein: CAWSVGGQFGYTF

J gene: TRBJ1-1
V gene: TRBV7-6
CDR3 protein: CASSLGHVNTEAFF